This T cell receptor beta chain was sequenced for a study of blood T cell repertoires in COVID-19. The assay was immunoSEQ multiplex PCR, and TCRdb's table has in-frame clones only and misses some. The sample lists about 170,000 clones, around 86% occurring once. The source material was peripheral blood. The TCR was taken from a man in his 70s with acute or convalescent COVID-19.

This CDR3 is CASSLVPSVNSPLHF. The CDR3 DNA reads as TGTGCCAGCAGCCTTGTCCCCTCAGTAAATTCACCCCTCCACTTT. The chain links TRBV3-1 (or the pseudogene TRBV3-2) to TRBJ1-6; D gene ambiguous. The V gene's germline CDR1 is LGHDT and CDR2 YNNKEL (reference sequence). V gave up 4 bases and J gave up 7 bases, with 14 bases separating them. The CDR3 has 15 amino acids.